The 25 T cell receptor beta chains below were found in one sample sequenced in a study of OX40 agonist ivuxolimab in advanced cancers. Sequencing used immunoSEQ multiplex PCR; TCRdb keeps in-frame clones, though not all of them. The sample shows tens of thousands of clones, about 87% of them seen only once. The sequencing here drew on CD4+ or CD8+ T cells sorted from blood, taken in a trial of the OX40 agonist ivuxolimab. The receptors were gathered from an adult with an advanced solid tumor such as melanoma, head and neck, liver or kidney cancer.

V gene TRBV29-1 combines with J gene TRBJ2-2; 10 bases map to TRBD2. V lost 7 bases to trimming and J lost 1 base; unmatched junction nucleotides: 6. The CDR3 extends over 15 amino acids. Germline CDR1 reads SQVTM; CDR2 reads ANQGSEA. In nucleotides, the CDR3 is TGCAGCGCCCGGACTAGCGGAGGGAACACCGGGGAGCTGTTTTTT. Amino acids: CSARTSGGNTGELFF.

V and J are TRBV5-1 and TRBJ2-7; 10 bases are a match to TRBD2. Germline V gene lookup returns CDR1 SGHRS and CDR2 YFSETQ. The CDR3 spans 17 residues. With V trimmed by 4 bases and J by 1 base, 11 bases remained unmatched. The CDR3 sequence is CASSPIAGGPLSYEQYF. The CDR3 bases are TGCGCCAGCAGCCCTATAGCGGGAGGCCCCTTATCCTACGAGCAGTACTTC.

The chain couples TRBV10-3 to TRBJ2-3, with D unclear. Between the trimmed V and J ends, which lost 8 bases and 1 base, there was a span of 4 bases. Germline V lookup: CDR1 ENHRY, CDR2 SYGVKD. There are 11 residues in the CDR3. CDR3 amino acids: CAIGGTDTQYF. The CDR3 DNA reads as TGTGCCATCGGGGGCACAGATACGCAGTATTTT.

This chain uses TRBV21-1 with TRBJ1-4. TRBV21-1 is described as a pseudogene. The CDR3 spans 15 residues. CDR3 residues: CASSKDTTTNEKLFF. CDR3 in DNA: TGTGCCAGCAGCAAAGACACTACAACTAATGAAAAACTGTTTTTT.

The rearrangement joins TRBV11-3 to TRBJ2-3; TRBD2 matches at 8 bases. This CDR3 comprises 14 residues. With 5 bases clipped from V and 3 bases from J, the junction kept 4 bases outside the gene matches. Germline CDR1 is SGHNT and CDR2 is YENEEA. Written as DNA, the CDR3 is TGTGCCAGCAGCCTAGGACTAGCAACAGATACGCAGTATTTT. It yields the protein CASSLGLATDTQYF.

The gene calls are TRBV30 and TRBJ2-7; D possibly corresponds to TRBD2 (6 bases). Deletions cut 6 bases from V and 0 bases from J, with 15 bases between. CDR3 size: 14 residues. Per germline, CDR1 GTSNPN and CDR2 SVGIG (reference sequence). The CDR3 region is CACHGTSSSYEQYF. DNA of the CDR3: TGTGCCTGTCACGGGACTTCCAGCTCCTACGAGCAGTACTTC.

This rearrangement joins TRBV27 to TRBJ1-2, with 8 bases matching TRBD1. The CDR3 totals 15 residues. Germline-derived CDR1 and CDR2 are MNHEY and SMNVEV (reference sequence). V shed 5 bases and J 7 bases; nucleotides not matched to a gene: 12. The CDR3 DNA sequence: TGTGCCAGCAGTGCGTCCGGACAGGGAGTTGGTGGCTACACCTTC. Translated: CASSASGQGVGGYTF.

The chain recombines TRBV30 with TRBJ2-7; 7 bases are a match to TRBD2. J lost 3 bases, V lost 2 bases, and 10 bases had no gene match. The CDR3 has 15 amino acids. The germline gives CDR1 GTSNPN, CDR2 SVGIG (reference sequence). DNA for the CDR3: TGTGCCTGGAGTTCAGGGCACGGGGGGAACTACGAGCAGTACTTC. This encodes CAWSSGHGGNYEQYF.

The rearrangement joins TRBV11-1 to TRBJ2-7, with 11 bases identical to TRBD1. CDR3 length: 16 amino acids. The junction had 10 bases not matched to a gene; V was cut back by 6 bases and J by 3 bases. In germline, CDR1 is SGHAT, CDR2 FQDESV (reference sequence). The CDR3 region has the DNA TGTGCCAGCAGGCGAACCGGGACAGGGGGGGTCTACGAGCAGTACTTC. Translating it yields CASRRTGTGGVYEQYF.

This rearrangement joins TRBV5-1 to TRBJ2-1; D is unclear. CDR3 length: 17 residues. CDR1 SGHRS and CDR2 YFSETQ come from the germline V gene. Trimming left V 0 bases short and J 0 bases short, with 13 bases between. The CDR3 DNA reads as TGCGCCAGCAGCTTGGGGCATGTGGGATACTCCTACAATGAGCAGTTCTTC. Translation: CASSLGHVGYSYNEQFF.

The V gene is TRBV7-9, the J gene TRBJ1-3, with D possibly TRBD1 on 5 matching bases. The CDR3 totals 17 residues. CDR1 and CDR2 from the germline V gene are SEHNR and FQNEAQ (reference sequence). The V end lost 5 bases, the J end lost 0 bases, and 17 bases lay between the germline ends. The CDR3 reads CASSPGQGTSSGNTIYF. Written as DNA, the CDR3 is TGTGCCAGCAGCCCCGGCCAAGGGACCTCCTCTGGAAACACCATATATTTT.

The chain combines TRBV10-2 with TRBJ2-4; 7 bases line up with TRBD2. The ends lost 8 bases at V and 9 bases at J; junction bases unmatched: 4. The V gene's germline CDR1 is WSHSY and CDR2 SAAADI. CDR3 length equals 11 residues. The CDR3 loop reads CASGEGSIQYF. The CDR3 nucleotides read TGCGCCAGCGGGGAGGGGAGCATTCAGTACTTC.

This clone was seen a handful of times. The chain joins TRBV10-1 to TRBJ1-1, with 8 nucleotides matching TRBD1. V shed 6 bases and J 1 base; nucleotides not matched to a gene: 10. This CDR3 is built from 16 residues. Germline V gives CDR1 WNHNN, CDR2 SYGVQD (reference sequence). The CDR3 protein is CASSNSFGTGNTEAFF. The CDR3, as DNA: TGCGCCAGCAGCAATTCTTTCGGGACAGGGAACACTGAAGCTTTCTTT.

The CDR3 bases are TGTGCCAGTAGTAACTCGGGACTAGCGGGAGTCGAGCAGTTCTTC. Protein: CASSNSGLAGVEQFF. V gene TRBV19 combines with J gene TRBJ2-1, with 14 positions matching TRBD2. The trim removed 4 bases at V and 10 bases at J, leaving 6 bases unmatched. CDR3 length: 15 amino acids. The germline V gene has CDR1 LNHDA and CDR2 SQIVND (reference sequence).

This chain links TRBV5-5 with TRBJ2-3; D gene unclear. V lost 0 bases and J 7 bases, leaving 6 bases between the germline ends. Germline CDR1 SGHKS, CDR2 YYEKEE (reference sequence). The CDR3 runs to 12 residues. This CDR3 is CASSLDMNTQYF. DNA for the CDR3: TGTGCCAGCAGCTTGGACATGAATACGCAGTATTTT.

The chain combines TRBV6-5 with TRBJ2-3; perhaps D is TRBD1 or TRBD2 (5 bases each). The CDR3 is made up of 13 amino acids. Germline CDR1 and CDR2: MNHEY and SVGAGI. V was trimmed by 5 bases and J by 8 bases, leaving 14 bases between them. CDR3 in DNA: TGTGCCAGCAGTGACCGAACCGGGGCTACGCAGTATTTT. Amino acids: CASSDRTGATQYF.

The rearrangement links TRBV19 to TRBJ2-2; 9 bases match TRBD2. The trim removed 1 base at V and 0 bases at J, leaving 6 bases unmatched. The CDR3 sequence is 18 residues long. Germline-derived CDR1 and CDR2 are LNHDA and SQIVND (reference sequence). The CDR3 region is CASSIGGGLAANTGELFF. The CDR3 DNA is TGTGCCAGTAGTATAGGTGGGGGACTAGCCGCGAACACCGGGGAGCTGTTTTTT.

The J gene is TRBJ1-2, the V gene TRBV28, with 9 bases aligning to TRBD1. The CDR3 loop spans 14 amino acids. Germline-derived CDR1 and CDR2 are MDHEN and SYDVKM. J lost 5 bases, V lost 4 bases, and 5 bases had no gene match. CDR3 residues: CASSSSGQGYGYTF. DNA of the CDR3: TGTGCCAGCAGTTCCTCGGGACAGGGTTATGGCTACACCTTC.

The J gene is TRBJ2-1, the V gene TRBV5-5; no clear D. Trimming cost V 1 base and J 9 bases, with 5 bases left between them. This CDR3 is built from 11 residues. Germline V gene data show CDR1 as SGHKS and CDR2 as YYEKEE (reference sequence). CDR3 in amino acids: CASSLSSEQFF. The CDR3 DNA is TGTGCCAGCAGCTTGAGTAGTGAGCAGTTCTTC. Full variable domain (outside the CDR3, taken from reference TRBV5-5 and TRBJ2-1): DAGVTQSPTHLIKTRGQQVTLRCSPISGHKSVSWYQQVLGQGPQFIFQYYEKEERGRGNFPDRFSARQFPNYSSELNVNALLLGDSALYLCASSLSSEQFFGPGTRLTVL.

This clone has just one count. This chain connects TRBV9 to TRBJ2-7, with a possible D match to TRBD2 (6 bases). Germline V CDR1 and CDR2: SGDLS, YYNGEE. The V end lost 0 bases, the J end lost 0 bases, and 10 bases lay between the germline ends. CDR3 length: 15 amino acids. DNA of the CDR3: TGTGCCAGCAGCGTAGGGGCTAGCGTCTCCTACGAGCAGTACTTC. Translating gives CASSVGASVSYEQYF.

This clone was seen a single time. The genes are TRBV5-1 and TRBJ2-1; weak D call: TRBD2 (5 bases). Germline V gene lookup returns CDR1 SGHRS and CDR2 YFSETQ. With 0 bases removed from V and 0 bases from J, the gap between germline ends came to 10 bases. This CDR3 spans 16 amino acids. CDR3: CASSLVPADSYNEQFF. Written as DNA, the CDR3 is TGCGCCAGCAGCTTGGTTCCAGCGGACTCCTACAATGAGCAGTTCTTC.

A few counts support this clone. The chain recombines TRBV29-1 with TRBJ1-1; D remains unclear. Trimming took 5 bases from V and 2 from J, leaving 3 bases between them. Germline V gene sequence: CDR1 SQVTM, CDR2 ANQGSEA. There are 10 residues in the CDR3. CDR3: CSVINTEAFF. CDR3 in DNA: TGCAGCGTTATTAACACTGAAGCTTTCTTT.

The rearrangement links TRBV4-2 to TRBJ2-1; weak D call: TRBD2 (6 bases). Trimming pared 3 bases from V and 7 bases from J, leaving 13 bases between. This CDR3 contains 14 residues. The germline V gene has CDR1 LGHNA and CDR2 YNFKEQ. The CDR3 nucleotides are TGTGCCAGCAGCCACGGCCTGGGGGGTAATGAGCAGTTCTTC. Translation: CASSHGLGGNEQFF.

This chain connects TRBV5-4 to TRBJ1-1, with 7 bases fitting TRBD1. Per the germline V gene, CDR1 is SGHNT and CDR2 is YYREEE (reference sequence). V trimming: 3 bases; J trimming: 5 bases; junction bases outside the gene matches: 7. This CDR3 comprises 14 residues. Here the CDR3 DNA reads TGTGCCAGCAGCTGGGACAGTCGAGGTACTGAAGCTTTCTTT. It yields the protein CASSWDSRGTEAFF.

V is TRBV2 and J is TRBJ2-5, with a weak D call TRBD2 (6 bases). CDR3 length equals 13 residues. Germline V gene lookup returns CDR1 SNHLY and CDR2 FYNNEI. The V end lost 3 bases, the J end lost 2 bases, and 7 bases lay between the germline ends. The CDR3 here is CASSDRGQETQYF. CDR3 bases: TGTGCCAGCAGTGATCGGGGGCAAGAGACCCAGTACTTC.